These 18 T cell receptor beta chains came from one sample sequenced in a study of beta chain features in type 1 diabetes (dated by TCRdb to 2016 to 2019). The library was built by means of the immunoSEQ multiplex PCR assay. All of the isolated RNA was reverse transcribed with the High Capacity cDNA Reverse Transcription Kit, so expressed TCRB transcripts were sequenced. TCRdb holds this immuneACCESS table with in-frame rearrangements only. Some clones are missing; in checked studies, unresolved V genes explain under half, and the rest has no known cause. The sample table shows about 170,000 clones, and 7% to 9% are seen once. Clones ranked in the top ten supply roughly 0.46% of the sample. These receptors' antigens are unknown. The study at large found these results: A moderate but significant shortening of TCRB CDR3 length was observed in type 1 diabetes patients in all four CD4+ subsets.

Sequenced sample: central memory CD4+ T cells from blood. These receptors were collected from a man aged 18 to 30 with type 1 diabetes.

The sample holds many counts of this clone. The chain links TRBV11-2 to TRBJ2-3; D is unclear. The CDR3 runs to 14 residues. Germline lookup yields CDR1 SGHAT and CDR2 FQNNGV. V lost 3 bases and J lost 2, with 9 bases in between. CDR3: CASSFNVATDTQYF. The CDR3 DNA is TGTGCCAGCAGCTTCAATGTGGCCACAGATACGCAGTATTTT.

This clone turned up a few times. The rearrangement joins TRBV28 to TRBJ2-7; 10 bases map to TRBD1. With 3 bases clipped from V and 4 bases from J, the junction kept 6 bases outside the gene matches. The CDR3 is 15 residues long. The V gene's germline CDR1 is MDHEN and CDR2 SYDVKM. For the CDR3, the DNA is TGTGCCAGCAGTTTGGCGGGACAGGGGATTTACGAGCAGTACTTC. Residues: CASSLAGQGIYEQYF.

This clone has just a few counts. This chain connects TRBV5-1 to TRBJ1-1; 8 bases line up with TRBD1. The V segment lost 2 bases and the J segment 6 bases; nucleotides outside the gene matches: 6. CDR1 and CDR2 (germline): SGHRS, YFSETQ. This CDR3 has 14 amino acids. This CDR3 is CASSLSLGQAEAFF. DNA for the CDR3: TGCGCCAGCAGCTTATCCCTGGGACAGGCTGAAGCTTTCTTT.

V usage is TRBV6-1 and J usage is TRBJ1-5, with TRBD1 matching over 7 bases. J lost 5 bases, V lost 3 bases, and 1 base had no gene match. This CDR3 has 13 residues. Germline assignment: CDR1 MNHNS and CDR2 SASEGT. CDR3 protein: CASSDDRDQPQHF. The CDR3 bases are TGTGCCAGCAGTGATGACAGGGATCAGCCCCAGCATTTT.

J is TRBJ2-7 and V is TRBV5-4; D call uncertain. Germline V lookup: CDR1 SGHNT, CDR2 YYREEE (reference sequence). This CDR3 spans 12 amino acids. The germline V and J ends were trimmed by 0 bases and 9 bases, with 10 bases remaining between them. This chain's CDR3 is CASSLGSQVQYF. The CDR3 bases are TGTGCCAGCAGCTTGGGGTCCCAGGTGCAGTACTTC.

This clone came up many times. The rearrangement uses TRBV18 and TRBJ2-3; D ambiguous. Germline V CDR1 and CDR2: KGHSH, LQKENI. V was shortened by 6 bases and J by 2 bases, with 3 bases between the two germline ends. CDR3 length equals 11 residues. DNA for the CDR3: TGTGCCAGCTCGTACACAGATACGCAGTATTTT. It yields the protein CASSYTDTQYF.

V is TRBV29-1 and J is TRBJ1-2, with D maybe TRBD1 (5 bases). From germline, CDR1 is SQVTM and CDR2 ANQGSEA. The CDR3 runs 12 residues. The CDR3: CTGGDSNYGYTF. In DNA, the CDR3 is TGCACCGGAGGGGATTCTAACTATGGCTACACCTTC.

This clone appeared a few times. V gene TRBV7-2 combines with J gene TRBJ1-2; TRBD1 matches 7 bases. CDR1 is SGHTA, CDR2 FQGNSA, per germline. CDR3 length equals 16 residues. V shed 3 bases, J shed 1 base, and the junction held 8 bases outside the gene matches. The CDR3 sequence: CASSLTYRGNNYGYTF. The CDR3 DNA is TGTGCCAGCAGCTTGACATACAGGGGAAATAACTATGGCTACACCTTC.

This clone was detected only a few times. V usage is TRBV9 and J usage is TRBJ2-1; 7 bases agree with TRBD2. The germline V gene encodes CDR1 SGDLS and CDR2 YYNGEE. J gave up 5 bases and V 0 bases, and 5 bases lay outside the gene matches. There are 15 residues in the CDR3. In DNA, the CDR3 is TGTGCCAGCAGCGTAGCGGTTGGGGGGGACAATGAGCAGTTCTTC. It translates to CASSVAVGGDNEQFF.

This clone came up many times. This chain joins TRBV9 and TRBJ2-5; TRBD2 might be the D (5 bases). CDR3 length: 13 amino acids. The V end lost 7 bases, the J end lost 4 bases, and 14 bases lay between the germline ends. Germline CDR1 reads SGDLS; CDR2 reads YYNGEE. DNA of the CDR3: TGTGCCAGCTCCTTATTCGGAGGAGAGACCCAGTACTTC. It codes for CASSLFGGETQYF.

The J gene is TRBJ2-1, the V gene TRBV7-2; TRBD2 agrees at 10 bases. CDR1 is SGHTA and CDR2 is FQGNSA in the germline V gene. The length of the CDR3 is 18 residues. V lost 0 bases to trimming and J lost 2 bases; unmatched junction nucleotides: 7. DNA of the CDR3: TGTGCCAGCAGCTTAGCGTCGGGACTAGCGTACCCCTACAATGAGCAGTTCTTC. It yields the protein CASSLASGLAYPYNEQFF.

This clone has at least ten counts. The chain links TRBV20-1 to TRBJ1-1; D is unclear. V was clipped by 3 bases and J by 8 bases, with 10 bases between them. Germline V gives CDR1 DFQATT, CDR2 SNEGSKA (reference sequence). This CDR3 is 11 amino acids long. In DNA form, the CDR3 reads TGCAGTGCTAGGGGCAGCCAGGAAGCTTTCTTT. Its translation is CSARGSQEAFF.

The CDR3 region is CASSAEHADMEFF. Written as DNA, the CDR3 is TGTGCCAGCAGTGCGGAGCACGCGGATATGGAATTCTTC. This rearrangement joins TRBV2 to TRBJ2-1; no firm D call. Trimming stripped 4 bases from V and 16 bases from J, with 20 bases between. Looked up from germline, CDR1 is SNHLY and CDR2 is FYNNEI. The CDR3 sequence is 13 residues long.

The V and J genes are TRBV6-5 and TRBJ2-1, with no clear D. Germline V gene lookup returns CDR1 MNHEY and CDR2 SVGAGI. This CDR3 comprises 14 residues. Trimming removed 2 bases from V and 8 bases from J, with 13 bases in between. The CDR3 is CASSYQSRSHEQFF. CDR3 DNA: TGTGCCAGCAGTTACCAAAGCAGGTCCCATGAGCAGTTCTTC.

This clone was observed a few times. The CDR3 protein is CASRSSSTDTQYF. CDR3 bases: TGTGCCAGCAGGAGCTCTAGCACAGATACGCAGTATTTT. The rearrangement uses TRBV7-6 and TRBJ2-3; D remains ambiguous. V was shortened by 6 bases and J by 0 bases, with 7 bases between the two germline ends. Per germline, CDR1 SGHVS and CDR2 FNYEAQ. CDR3 length equals 13 residues.

The chain couples TRBV28 to TRBJ1-1; D might be TRBD1 (6 bases). Germline CDR1 reads MDHEN; CDR2 reads SYDVKM. This CDR3 has 15 amino acids. Trimming pared 3 bases from V and 4 bases from J, leaving 15 bases between. The CDR3 DNA reads as TGTGCCAGCAGTTTCTCACAGGGCAGGAGCACTGAAGCTTTCTTT. Its protein is CASSFSQGRSTEAFF.

V usage is TRBV7-2 and J usage is TRBJ2-3; no firm D call. Germline-derived CDR1 and CDR2 are SGHTA and FQGNSA. V was cut by 5 bases and J by 2 bases, with 5 bases left in between. The length of the CDR3 is 12 residues. CDR3 region: CASSRVTDTQYF. The CDR3 DNA reads as TGTGCCAGCAGCCGAGTCACAGATACGCAGTATTTT.

This clone turned up a few times. V gene TRBV7-9 combines with J gene TRBJ2-3; D is undetermined. There are 13 residues in the CDR3. From germline, CDR1 is SEHNR and CDR2 FQNEAQ (reference sequence). V was shortened by 1 base and J by 10 bases, with 12 bases between the two germline ends. The CDR3 nucleotides are TGTGCCAGCAGCTTAGACGAAGCAACCCCGCAGTATTTT. This encodes CASSLDEATPQYF.